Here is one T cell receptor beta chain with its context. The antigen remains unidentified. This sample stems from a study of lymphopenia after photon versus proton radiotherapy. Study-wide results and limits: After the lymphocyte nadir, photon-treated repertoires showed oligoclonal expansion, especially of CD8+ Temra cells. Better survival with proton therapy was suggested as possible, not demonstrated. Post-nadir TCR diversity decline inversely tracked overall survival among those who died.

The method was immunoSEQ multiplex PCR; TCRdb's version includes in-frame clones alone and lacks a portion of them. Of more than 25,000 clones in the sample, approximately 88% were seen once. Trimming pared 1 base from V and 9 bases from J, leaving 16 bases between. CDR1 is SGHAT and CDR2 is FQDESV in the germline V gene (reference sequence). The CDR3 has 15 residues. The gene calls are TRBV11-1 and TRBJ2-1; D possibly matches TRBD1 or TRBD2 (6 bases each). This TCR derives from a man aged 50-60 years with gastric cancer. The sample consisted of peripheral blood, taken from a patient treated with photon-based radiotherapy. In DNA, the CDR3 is TGTGCCAGCAGCTTAGGGGGGGCCCTTTCGGGTGAGCAGTTCTTC. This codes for CASSLGGALSGEQFF.